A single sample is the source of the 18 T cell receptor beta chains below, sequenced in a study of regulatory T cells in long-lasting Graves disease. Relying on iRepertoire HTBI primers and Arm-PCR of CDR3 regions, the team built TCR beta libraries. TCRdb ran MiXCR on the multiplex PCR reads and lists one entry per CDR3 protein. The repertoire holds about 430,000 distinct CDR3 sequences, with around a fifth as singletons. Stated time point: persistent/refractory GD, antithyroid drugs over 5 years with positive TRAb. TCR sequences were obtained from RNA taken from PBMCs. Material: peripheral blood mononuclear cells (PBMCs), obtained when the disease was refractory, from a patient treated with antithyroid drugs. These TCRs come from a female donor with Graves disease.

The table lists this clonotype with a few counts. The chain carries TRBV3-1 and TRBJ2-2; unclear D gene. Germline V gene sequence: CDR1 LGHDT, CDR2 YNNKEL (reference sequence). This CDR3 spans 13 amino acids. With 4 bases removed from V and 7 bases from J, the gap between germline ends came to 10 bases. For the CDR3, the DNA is TGTGCCAGCAGCCCAGCCAGTGGCGGGGAGCTGTTTTTT. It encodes CASSPASGGELFF.

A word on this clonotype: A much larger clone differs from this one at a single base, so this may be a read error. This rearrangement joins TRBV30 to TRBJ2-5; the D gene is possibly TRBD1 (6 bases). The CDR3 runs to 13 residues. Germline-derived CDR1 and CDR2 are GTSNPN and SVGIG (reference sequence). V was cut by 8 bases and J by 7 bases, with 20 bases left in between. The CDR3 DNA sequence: TGTGCCGGATTCAGGGGAAGTTTGGGGACCCAGTACTTC. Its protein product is CAGFRGSLGTQYF.

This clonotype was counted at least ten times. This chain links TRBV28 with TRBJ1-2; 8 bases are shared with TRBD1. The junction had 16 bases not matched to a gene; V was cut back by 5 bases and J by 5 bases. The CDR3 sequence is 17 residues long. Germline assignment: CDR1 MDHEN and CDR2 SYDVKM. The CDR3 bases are TGTGCCAGCAGTCCTGACAGGGGCCTAACAATAGATTATGGCTACACCTTC. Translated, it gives CASSPDRGLTIDYGYTF.

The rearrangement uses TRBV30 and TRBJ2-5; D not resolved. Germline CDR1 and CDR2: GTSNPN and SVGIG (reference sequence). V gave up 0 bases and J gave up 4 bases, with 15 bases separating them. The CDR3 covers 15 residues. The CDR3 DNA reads TGTGCCTGGAGTGTTTCCTACGGGTCCGGAGAGACCCAGTACTTC. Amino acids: CAWSVSYGSGETQYF.

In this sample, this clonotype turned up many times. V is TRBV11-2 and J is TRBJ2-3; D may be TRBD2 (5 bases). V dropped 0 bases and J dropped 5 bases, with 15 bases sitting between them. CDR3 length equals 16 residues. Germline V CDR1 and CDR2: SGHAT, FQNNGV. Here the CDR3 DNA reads TGTGCCAGCAGCTTAGATCCTTCCCCGGGGAAAGATACGCAGTATTTT. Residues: CASSLDPSPGKDTQYF.

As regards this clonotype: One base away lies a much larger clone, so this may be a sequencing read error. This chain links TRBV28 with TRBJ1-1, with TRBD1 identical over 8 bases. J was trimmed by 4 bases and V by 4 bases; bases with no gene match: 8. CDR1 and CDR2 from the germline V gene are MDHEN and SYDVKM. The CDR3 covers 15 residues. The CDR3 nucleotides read TGTGCCAGCAGTTGGGGGGACAGGAAGAGCACTGAAGCTTTCTTT. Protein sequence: CASSWGDRKSTEAFF.

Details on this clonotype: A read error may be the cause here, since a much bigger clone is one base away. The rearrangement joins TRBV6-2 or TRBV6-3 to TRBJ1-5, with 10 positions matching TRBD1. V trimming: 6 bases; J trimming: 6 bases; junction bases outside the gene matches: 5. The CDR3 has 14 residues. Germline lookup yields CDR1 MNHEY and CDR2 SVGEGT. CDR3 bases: TGTGCCAGCAGGCCGGGACAGGGGACTCAGCCCCAGCATTTT. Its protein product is CASRPGQGTQPQHF.

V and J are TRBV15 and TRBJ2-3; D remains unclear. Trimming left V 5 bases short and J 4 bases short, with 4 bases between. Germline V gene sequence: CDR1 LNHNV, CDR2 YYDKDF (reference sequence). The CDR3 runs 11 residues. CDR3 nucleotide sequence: TGTGCCACCAGCTCGGCAGATACGCAGTATTTT. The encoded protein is CATSSADTQYF.

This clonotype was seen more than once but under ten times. This CDR3 is CASSLEGLHAKNIQYF. The CDR3 DNA sequence: TGTGCCAGCAGCTTGGAAGGGTTGCATGCCAAAAACATTCAGTACTTC. The chain links TRBV5-6 to TRBJ2-4, with no clear D. There are 16 residues in the CDR3. The germline V and J ends were trimmed by 0 bases and 1 base, with 11 bases remaining between them. CDR1 is SGHDT, CDR2 YYEEEE, per germline.

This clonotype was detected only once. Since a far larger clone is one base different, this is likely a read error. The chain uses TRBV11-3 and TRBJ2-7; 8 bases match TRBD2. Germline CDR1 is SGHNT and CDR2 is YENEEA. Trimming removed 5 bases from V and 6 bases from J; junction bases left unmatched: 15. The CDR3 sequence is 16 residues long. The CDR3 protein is CASSRDFPGGPREQYF. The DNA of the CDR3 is TGTGCCAGCAGCAGAGACTTCCCGGGAGGGCCGCGCGAGCAGTACTTC.

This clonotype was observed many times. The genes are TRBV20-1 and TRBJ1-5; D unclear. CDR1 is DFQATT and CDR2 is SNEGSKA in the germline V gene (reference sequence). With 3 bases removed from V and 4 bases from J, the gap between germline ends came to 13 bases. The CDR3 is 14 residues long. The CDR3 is CSASGLEENQPQHF. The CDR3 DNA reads TGCAGTGCTAGCGGGCTGGAGGAGAATCAGCCCCAGCATTTT.

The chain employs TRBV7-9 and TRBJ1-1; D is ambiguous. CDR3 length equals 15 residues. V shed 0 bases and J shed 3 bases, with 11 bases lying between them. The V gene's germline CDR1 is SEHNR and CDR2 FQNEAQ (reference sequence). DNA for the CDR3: TGTGCCAGCAGCTTAGCGCACGGCGCGGACACTGAAGCTTTCTTT. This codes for CASSLAHGADTEAFF. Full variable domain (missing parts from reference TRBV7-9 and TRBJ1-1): DTGVSQNPRHKITKRGQNVTFRCDPISEHNRLYWYRQTLGQGPEFLTYFQNEAQLEKSRLLSDRFSAERPKGSFSTLEIQRTEQGDSAMYLCASSLAHGADTEAFFGQGTRLTVV.

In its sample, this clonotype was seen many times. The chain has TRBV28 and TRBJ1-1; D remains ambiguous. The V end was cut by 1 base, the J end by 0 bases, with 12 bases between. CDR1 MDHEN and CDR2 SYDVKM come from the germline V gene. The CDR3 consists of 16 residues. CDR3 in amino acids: CASSLLPVSLNTEAFF. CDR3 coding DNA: TGTGCCAGCAGTTTATTACCAGTTTCCCTGAACACTGAAGCTTTCTTT.

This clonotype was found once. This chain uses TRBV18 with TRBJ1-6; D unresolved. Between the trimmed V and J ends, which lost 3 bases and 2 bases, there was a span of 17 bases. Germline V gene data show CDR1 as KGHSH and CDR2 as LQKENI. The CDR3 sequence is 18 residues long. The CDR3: CASSPATPSRAYNSPLHF. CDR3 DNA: TGTGCCAGCTCACCGGCGACTCCTTCGAGGGCCTATAATTCACCCCTCCACTTT.

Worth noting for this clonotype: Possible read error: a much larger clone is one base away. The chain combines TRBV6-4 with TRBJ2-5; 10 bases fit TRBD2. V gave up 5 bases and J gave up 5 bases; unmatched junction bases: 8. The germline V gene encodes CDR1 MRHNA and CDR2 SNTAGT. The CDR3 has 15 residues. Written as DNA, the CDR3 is TGTGCCAGCAGTTTGGAGCGGGAGGGCCGGGAGACCCAGTACTTC. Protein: CASSLEREGRETQYF.

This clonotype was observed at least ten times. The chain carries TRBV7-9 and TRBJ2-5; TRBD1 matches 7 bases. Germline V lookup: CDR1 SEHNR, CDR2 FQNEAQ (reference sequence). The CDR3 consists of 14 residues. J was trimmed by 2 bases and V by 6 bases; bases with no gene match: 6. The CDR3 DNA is TGTGCCAGCAGGGCCGACAGGGCTCAAGAGACCCAGTACTTC. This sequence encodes CASRADRAQETQYF.

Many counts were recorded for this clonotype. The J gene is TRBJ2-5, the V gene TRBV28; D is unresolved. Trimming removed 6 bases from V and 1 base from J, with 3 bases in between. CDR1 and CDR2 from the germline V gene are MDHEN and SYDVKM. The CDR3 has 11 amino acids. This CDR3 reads CASSTQETQYF. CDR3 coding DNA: TGTGCCAGCAGCACCCAAGAGACCCAGTACTTC.

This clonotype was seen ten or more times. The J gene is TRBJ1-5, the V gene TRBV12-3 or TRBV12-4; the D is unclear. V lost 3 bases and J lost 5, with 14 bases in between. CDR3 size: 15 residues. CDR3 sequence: CASSFGSGWDQPQHF. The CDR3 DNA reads TGTGCCAGCAGTTTCGGCAGTGGATGGGATCAGCCCCAGCATTTT.